This TCR beta chain was identified in a study of neurological immune-mediated disorders. Study-level points and caveats: No CDR3 amino acid sequences were shared by expanded clones across subjects, suggesting private repertoires in all groups.

This clonotype was seen ten or more times. What it recognizes is unknown. The unsorted libraries were made from 2 million PBMCs kept at -80 C. The making of cDNA relied on 5'RACE with 10-nucleotide random UMIs. Over 190 million TCR-beta sequences from 15-18 subjects came from every sequencing run. MiXCR, applied by TCRdb to the 5' RACE reads, yields one record per CDR3 protein. The sample includes more than 35,000 distinct CDR3 sequences, approximately 10% of them seen just once. This CDR3 is 12 amino acids long. V was pared by 6 bases and J by 6 bases, with 11 bases between. This chain links TRBV12-3 or TRBV12-4 with TRBJ1-1; perhaps TRBD1 as D (5 bases). This receptor was obtained from a woman aged 25 to 45 with HTLV-1-associated myelopathy (HAM/TSP). Sequencing used PBMCs. Here the CDR3 reads CASSPPGSEAFF. Written as DNA, the CDR3 is TGTGCCAGCAGCCCCCCAGGGTCTGAAGCTTTCTTT.